This TCR beta chain comes out of a study of blood T cell repertoires in COVID-19. Study-wide background: Sources were T cells, B-cell-depleted T cells, or PBMCs; the material itself was cDNA or gDNA.

Original methodology: Amplification of reference gene primers was used by the study to estimate nucleated cell counts. Some clones are missing from TCRdb's copy, which holds only in-frame ones; the method was immunoSEQ multiplex PCR. V and J calls and clone size are given by that table; D and trimming were obtained from the DNA. The sample lists about 290,000 clones, approximately 91% seen once, with about 1.8% in the top ten. Germline V gives CDR1 SGHRS, CDR2 YFSETQ. Trimming took 2 bases from V and 6 from J, leaving 18 bases between them. The CDR3 loop spans 15 amino acids. Specimen: PBMCs or T cells enriched from blood (not recorded which). The sequence was obtained from a woman in her 40s who had recovered from COVID-19. The V gene is TRBV5-1, the J gene TRBJ2-7; weak D call: TRBD2 (7 bases). CDR3: CASSLQGARGSEQYF. The CDR3 DNA reads TGCGCCAGCAGCTTACAGGGCGCGCGGGGGTCCGAGCAGTACTTC.